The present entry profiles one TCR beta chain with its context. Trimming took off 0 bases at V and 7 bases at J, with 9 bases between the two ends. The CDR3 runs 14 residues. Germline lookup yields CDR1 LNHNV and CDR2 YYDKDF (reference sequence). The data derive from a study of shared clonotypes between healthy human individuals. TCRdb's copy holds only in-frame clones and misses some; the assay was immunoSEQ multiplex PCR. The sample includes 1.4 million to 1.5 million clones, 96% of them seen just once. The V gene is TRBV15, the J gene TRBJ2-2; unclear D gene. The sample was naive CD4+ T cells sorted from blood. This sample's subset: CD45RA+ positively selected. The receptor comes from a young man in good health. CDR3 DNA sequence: TGTGCCACCAGCAGAGAAAGGGTGAACGGGGAGCTGTTTTTT. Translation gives CATSRERVNGELFF.